In its sample, the clone carrying this TCR beta chain was seen a few times. The sample originates from a study of T cells after yellow fever vaccination. MiXCR, applied by TCRdb to the 5' RACE reads, yields one record per CDR3 protein. The data show some 350,000 distinct CDR3 sequences, under 5% seen once. The receptor's source is a man between 18 and 29 years old who received the YFV17D yellow fever vaccine. This material consisted of PBMCs, taken 5 days after the yellow fever booster vaccination.

CDR3 region: CASSLPYSYEQYF. The CDR3 DNA follows: TGTGCCAGCAGCTTGCCGTACTCCTACGAGCAGTACTTC. The chain couples TRBV5-5 to TRBJ2-7; D ambiguous. This CDR3 is built from 13 residues. CDR1 SGHKS and CDR2 YYEKEE come from the germline V gene (reference sequence). V lost 1 base, J lost 0 bases, and 5 bases lay in between. The full variable domain, completed using reference TRBV5-5 and TRBJ2-7, is DAGVTQSPTHLIKTRGQQVTLRCSPISGHKSVSWYQQVLGQGPQFIFQYYEKEERGRGNFPDRFSARQFPNYSSELNVNALLLGDSALYLCASSLPYSYEQYFGPGTRLTVT.